This TCR beta chain was identified during a study of vaccination effects on CD4 cells after COVID-19. Whole-study results and caveats: The study enrolled few convalescent patients and sampled no early post-infection timepoints.

The table came from immunoSEQ multiplex PCR; TCRdb's copy has only in-frame clones and leaves some out. The sample carries approximately 26,000 clones, 69% recorded once. Germline V gene data show CDR1 as MGHRA and CDR2 as YSYEKL. V shed 3 bases and J 5 bases; nucleotides not matched to a gene: 8. The CDR3 extends over 16 amino acids. With the ViraFEST assay, the study expanded antigen-specific CD4+ T cells using viral peptide pools, then sequenced them. Upon completion of 10 days in culture, CD4+ T cells were isolated. Infection dated between March and December 2020, before the Alpha, Beta and Delta variants reached the United States. Wells of a few million PBMC each were grown with around 10 IU/ml IL-2 and roughly 10 ug/ml peptides. Both day 3 and day 7 saw half the medium replaced with IL-2 medium. This clone was detected once. Its antigen is not known.

The chain couples TRBV4-1 to TRBJ1-5, with 9 nucleotides matching TRBD1. The sequences come from CD4+ T cells from PBMCs cultured with SARS-CoV-2 spike peptides, collected before COVID-19 vaccination. The clonotype comes from a human donor who had a prior SARS-CoV-2 infection. CDR3 residues: CASSHLGQGRDQPQHF. Here the CDR3 DNA reads TGCGCCAGCAGCCACCTGGGACAGGGTCGGGATCAGCCCCAGCATTTT.